The source of this T cell receptor beta chain is a study of shared clonotypes between healthy human individuals. Study as a whole: A donor's plate count was three for CD4 naive and three for CD4 memory; CD8 naive had two and CD8 memory one.

Repertoires were generated with immunoSEQ multiplex PCR, while TCRdb's copy carries only in-frame clones and drops some. The top ten clones hold 0.6% to 0.75% of a sample with around 1.1 million clones, approximately 78% of them seen once. Study observations and caveats: Clonotypes that were shared across a handful of donors made up around 5% of naive CD4 clonotypes. How much donors shared clonotypes was expected to be affected by sequencing depth.

CDR1 and CDR2 (germline): SGHVS, FQNEAQ. With V trimmed by 0 bases and J by 1 base, 2 bases remained unmatched. This CDR3 has 15 amino acids. Those who donated were healthy HIV-negative adults, with no recent acute infections or vaccinations reported. As for this clone: No antigen is known for it.

J is TRBJ2-5 and V is TRBV7-8, with TRBD2 matching over 7 bases. Sequenced material: memory CD4+ T cells from PBMCs. Regarding subset: CD45RA-negative fraction. The receptor's source is a man between 18 and 35 years old in good health. Some clones in this sample may be carry-over from other donors' samples. The CDR3 here is CASSLAGGVQETQYF. The CDR3 nucleotides are TGTGCCAGCAGCTTAGCGGGGGGGGTCCAAGAGACCCAGTACTTC.